This entry lists 2 T cell receptor beta chains sequenced from one sample in a study of shared clonotypes between healthy human individuals. As defined, naive CD8 cells were CD45RO-negative and positively selected for CCR7, with terminally differentiated effector memory CD45RA+ cells excluded. Clones were sequenced by immunoSEQ multiplex PCR, and TCRdb holds only the in-frame ones, with some missing. The repertoire includes hundreds of thousands of clones, around 95% of them detected once, and around 0.12% sits in the top ten. The material sequenced was naive CD8+ T cells sorted from blood. The source is a woman under 40 in good health.

As regards this clone: The same CDR3 arises from other DNA sequences in this sample as well. CDR3: CASSFRGSSYEQYF. The CDR3 region has the DNA TGTGCCAGCAGTTTTCGGGGGAGCTCCTACGAGCAGTACTTC. The chain employs TRBV28 and TRBJ2-7; maybe TRBD2 (6 bases). CDR1 and CDR2 from the germline V gene are MDHEN and SYDVKM. This CDR3 contains 14 residues. V was cut by 3 bases and J by 0 bases, with 9 bases left in between.

V is TRBV7-9 and J is TRBJ1-4, with D perhaps matching TRBD1 (6 bases). Germline CDR1 and CDR2: SEHNR and FQNEAQ (reference sequence). V lost 5 bases and J 0 bases, leaving 19 bases between the germline ends. The CDR3 runs 18 residues. The CDR3 sequence is CASSPPLGAGATNEKLFF. CDR3 nucleotides: TGTGCCAGCAGCCCCCCGTTGGGGGCTGGGGCAACTAATGAAAAACTGTTTTTT.